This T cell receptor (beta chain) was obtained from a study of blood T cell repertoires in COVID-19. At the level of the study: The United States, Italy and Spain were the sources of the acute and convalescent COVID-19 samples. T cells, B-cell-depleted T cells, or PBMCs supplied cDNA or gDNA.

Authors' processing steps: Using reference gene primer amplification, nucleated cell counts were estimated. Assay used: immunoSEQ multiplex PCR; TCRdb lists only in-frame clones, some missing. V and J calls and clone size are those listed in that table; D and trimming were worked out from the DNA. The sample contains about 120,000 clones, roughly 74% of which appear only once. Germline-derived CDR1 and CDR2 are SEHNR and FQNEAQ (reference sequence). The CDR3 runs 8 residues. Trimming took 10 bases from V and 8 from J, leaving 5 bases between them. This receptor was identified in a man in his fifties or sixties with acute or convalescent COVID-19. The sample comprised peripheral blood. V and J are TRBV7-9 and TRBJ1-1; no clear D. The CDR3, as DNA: TGTGCCATCGAGGAAGCTTTCTTT. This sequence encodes CAIEEAFF. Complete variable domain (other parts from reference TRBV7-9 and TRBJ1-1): DTGVSQNPRHKITKRGQNVTFRCDPISEHNRLYWYRQTLGQGPEFLTYFQNEAQLEKSRLLSDRFSAERPKGSFSTLEIQRTEQGDSAMYLCAIEEAFFGQGTRLTVV.